The 23 T cell receptor beta chains presented below share a single source sample, sequenced in a study of blood T cells in healthy people across ages. Sample-barcoded 5' priming and a J-beta primer mix drove a second PCR of 7 to 11 cycles. MiXCR, applied by TCRdb to the 5' RACE reads, yields one record per CDR3 protein. The data hold about 1 million distinct CDR3 sequences, with 35% to 50% observed a single time. The sequenced material came from blood. The receptors here all came from an older woman in good health.

Points on this clonotype: Sequence at one end of the junction differs from germline and may be a read error. The chain is built from TRBV7-2 and TRBJ2-1; 9 positions match TRBD1. Germline V gene sequence: CDR1 SGHTA, CDR2 FQGNSA. The CDR3 contains 15 residues. In DNA form, the CDR3 reads TGTGCCAGCAGCTTAGACGGACAGGGGTACAATGAGCGGTTCTTC. Amino acids: CASSLDGQGYNERFF.

This clonotype was seen a few times. This chain links TRBV6-5 with TRBJ2-7, with TRBD1 as a possible D gene (6 bases). Germline CDR1 MNHEY, CDR2 SVGAGI. Trimming left V 5 bases short and J 0 bases short, with 11 bases between. This CDR3 contains 14 residues. CDR3 nucleotides: TGTGCCAGCAGTGGTCGGGACACCTCCTACGAGCAGTACTTC. Translation: CASSGRDTSYEQYF.

This clonotype showed up just a few times. The CDR3 reads CASSLGRGWETQYF. Written as DNA, the CDR3 is TGTGCCAGCAGCTTGGGTCGCGGCTGGGAGACCCAGTACTTC. The rearrangement links TRBV5-6 to TRBJ2-5; D unresolved. The CDR3 runs 14 residues. From germline, CDR1 is SGHDT and CDR2 YYEEEE. V lost 0 bases to trimming and J lost 5 bases, with 11 bases between them.

The table lists this clonotype with a few counts. This sequence joins TRBV29-1 and TRBJ2-3, with TRBD1 as a possible D gene (6 bases). Germline CDR1 SQVTM, CDR2 ANQGSEA. CDR3 length: 11 amino acids. Trimming stripped 7 bases from V and 6 bases from J, with 11 bases between. The CDR3 spells CSGGPVDTQYF. For the CDR3, the DNA is TGCAGCGGGGGGCCGGTGGATACGCAGTATTTT.

This clonotype was counted only a few times. The rearrangement links TRBV27 to TRBJ2-3; possibly TRBD1 for D (5 bases). Germline CDR1 and CDR2: MNHEY and SMNVEV (reference sequence). This CDR3 comprises 14 residues. The V gene lost 9 bases and the J gene lost 0 bases, with 13 bases spanning the gap. CDR3 loop: CASSTEVSTDTQYF. As DNA, the CDR3 is TGTGCCAGTTCGACAGAAGTAAGCACAGATACGCAGTATTTT.

The CDR3 bases are TGCGCCAGCAGCGTTTGGGCTGATCAAGAGACCCAGTACTTC. Translation gives CASSVWADQETQYF. The V and J genes are TRBV5-1 and TRBJ2-5; D is uncertain. This CDR3 comprises 14 residues. Trimming took off 4 bases at V and 2 bases at J, with 12 bases between the two ends. The germline CDR1 and CDR2 sequences are SGHRS and YFSETQ.

The rearrangement links TRBV27 to TRBJ2-5, with 10 positions matching TRBD2. Germline V CDR1 and CDR2: MNHEY, SMNVEV (reference sequence). The CDR3 is 15 amino acids. With V trimmed by 3 bases and J by 2 bases, 3 bases remained unmatched. The chain's CDR3 is CASSFGLAEQETQYF. The CDR3 DNA is TGTGCCAGCAGTTTCGGACTAGCGGAACAAGAGACCCAGTACTTC.

A few counts support this clonotype. The genes are TRBV7-8 and TRBJ2-3; no firm D call. V lost 2 bases and J lost 4, with 7 bases in between. The CDR3 covers 13 residues. Looked up from germline, CDR1 is SGHVS and CDR2 is FQNEAQ. The CDR3 DNA reads as TGTGCCAGCAGCTTACGTCAGTCAGATACGCAGTATTTT. As protein: CASSLRQSDTQYF. Supplemented by reference TRBV7-8 and TRBJ2-3, the full variable domain reads GAGVSQSPRYKVAKRGQDVALRCDPISGHVSLFWYQQALGQGPEFLTYFQNEAQLDKSGLPSDRFFAERPEGSVSTLKIQRTQQEDSAVYLCASSLRQSDTQYFGPGTRLTVL.

The V gene is TRBV5-6, the J gene TRBJ2-1, with D tentatively TRBD2 (6 bases). CDR1 SGHDT and CDR2 YYEEEE come from the germline V gene. The CDR3 sequence is 15 residues long. V shed 4 bases and J shed 0 bases, with 11 bases lying between them. CDR3 sequence reads: CASSHSGASYNEQFF. CDR3 nucleotides: TGTGCCAGCAGCCATAGCGGAGCCTCCTACAATGAGCAGTTCTTC.

The chain has TRBV2 and TRBJ2-7; no reliable D call. CDR1 and CDR2 from the germline V gene are SNHLY and FYNNEI. The CDR3 runs 12 residues. The chain's CDR3 is CAARAGSYEQYF. DNA for the CDR3: TGTGCGGCCCGTGCTGGCTCCTACGAGCAGTACTTC.

The chain employs TRBV4-1 and TRBJ2-7; D gene uncertain. Trimming removed 0 bases at V and 1 base at J, with 7 bases between. CDR1 is MGHRA, CDR2 YSYEKL, per germline. The CDR3 covers 14 residues. The CDR3 protein is CASSQDYASYEQYF. The DNA of the CDR3 is TGCGCCAGCAGCCAAGATTACGCGTCCTACGAGCAGTACTTC.

This chain joins TRBV20-1 and TRBJ1-2; TRBD1 matches at 9 bases. J gave up 7 bases and V 6 bases, and 9 bases lay outside the gene matches. CDR1 and CDR2 from the germline V gene are DFQATT and SNEGSKA (reference sequence). The CDR3 is 13 residues long. The CDR3 protein is CSAVRDRAAGYTF. DNA of the CDR3: TGCAGTGCCGTCCGGGACAGGGCCGCTGGCTACACCTTC.

J is TRBJ2-5 and V is TRBV15; D is undetermined. The J call may not be correct, given that the DNA end is closer to TRBJ2-4. Looked up from germline, CDR1 is LNHNV and CDR2 is YYDKDF (reference sequence). CDR3 length equals 15 residues. CDR3 sequence: CATSRDHAAENIQYF. In DNA form, the CDR3 reads TGTGCCACCAGCAGAGATCACGCGGCGGAAAACATTCAGTACTTC.

This rearrangement joins TRBV9 to TRBJ2-7; D is unresolved. CDR1 and CDR2 (germline): SGDLS, YYNGEE. Trimming shortened V by 4 bases and J by 4 bases, and 15 bases separated the two germline ends. This CDR3 is built from 14 residues. The CDR3 DNA sequence: TGTGCCAGCAGCCCCGCGTCCGTGGTTTACGAGCAGTACTTC. It is translated as CASSPASVVYEQYF.

The V gene is TRBV7-6, the J gene TRBJ2-3, with 8 bases lining up with TRBD2. J gave up 4 bases and V 4 bases, and 10 bases lay outside the gene matches. The CDR3 runs to 16 residues. The V gene's germline CDR1 is SGHVS and CDR2 FNYEAQ. In DNA, the CDR3 is TGTGCCAGCAGCTCCGTAGCGGGACGATACCCAGATACGCAGTATTTT. Translation gives CASSSVAGRYPDTQYF.

This chain joins TRBV5-6 and TRBJ2-6, with 8 bases lining up with TRBD1. The CDR3 totals 16 residues. V was pared by 4 bases and J by 2 bases, with 5 bases of the junction left unmatched. Germline V gives CDR1 SGHDT, CDR2 YYEEEE. The DNA for the CDR3 is TGTGCCAGCAGCGACGGACAGGGTCCTGGGGCCAACGTCCTGACTTTC. This gives the protein CASSDGQGPGANVLTF.

V and J are TRBV14 and TRBJ2-7, with TRBD2 matching over 7 bases. Germline-derived CDR1 and CDR2 are SGHDN and FVKESK. The trim removed 0 bases at V and 2 bases at J, leaving 19 bases unmatched. This CDR3 is 20 amino acids long. For the CDR3, the DNA is TGTGCCAGCAGCCAAGATAAATCTTTCCGGGGGAGGACTAGAACCTACGAGCAGTACTTC. Amino acid sequence: CASSQDKSFRGRTRTYEQYF.

This clonotype has only one observation. This could be a read error, since a much larger clone is one nucleotide away. J is TRBJ2-1 and V is TRBV5-1; D may be TRBD2 (6 bases). The V end lost 4 bases, the J end lost 4 bases, and 21 bases lay between the germline ends. The CDR3 is made up of 17 amino acids. Germline V CDR1 and CDR2: SGHRS, YFSETQ. CDR3: CASSPEVGSGRYNEQFF. The CDR3 DNA is TGCGCCAGCAGCCCGGAGGTGGGTAGCGGACGGTACAATGAGCAGTTCTTC.

V gene TRBV2 combines with J gene TRBJ2-5, with 13 nucleotides matching TRBD2. With V trimmed by 9 bases and J by 4 bases, 11 bases remained unmatched. CDR3 length: 16 amino acids. Germline V gene lookup returns CDR1 SNHLY and CDR2 FYNNEI. CDR3 nucleotides: TGTGCCAGAGGGTCTACTAGGACTAGCGGGAGAGAGACCCAGTACTTC. Amino acid sequence: CARGSTRTSGRETQYF.

The rearrangement links TRBV11-2 to TRBJ2-3; tentatively, D is TRBD1 (6 bases). Between the trimmed V and J ends, which lost 5 bases and 6 bases, there was a span of 15 bases. The germline V gene encodes CDR1 SGHAT and CDR2 FQNNGV. The CDR3 totals 14 residues. DNA of the CDR3: TGTGCCAGCAGCCTAGTCCCAGGGGAGGATACGCAGTATTTT. Translated, it gives CASSLVPGEDTQYF.

The chain is built from TRBV7-8 and TRBJ2-1, with 9 bases aligning to TRBD2. The CDR3 spans 17 residues. Trimming took 4 bases from V and 4 from J; bases not matched to a gene: 11. Germline lookup yields CDR1 SGHVS and CDR2 FQNEAQ. The CDR3 spells CASSSAVVLAGYNEQFF. CDR3 coding DNA: TGTGCCAGCAGCTCGGCAGTCGTTCTAGCGGGATACAATGAGCAGTTCTTC.

This chain links TRBV7-3 with TRBJ2-1; 10 bases agree with TRBD2. Germline V gene data show CDR1 as SGHTA and CDR2 as FQGTGA. V gave up 1 base and J gave up 7 bases; unmatched junction bases: 16. The CDR3 covers 19 residues. CDR3 DNA: TGTGCCAGCAGCTTAAAGCCCCCCGGGCCTAGCGGGAGTATGAATGAGCAGTTCTTC. Translation gives CASSLKPPGPSGSMNEQFF.

This clonotype has just a few counts. The chain links TRBV25-1 to TRBJ2-5; weak D call: TRBD1 (6 bases). The V end was cut by 3 bases, the J end by 4 bases, with 9 bases between. This CDR3 comprises 13 residues. Germline-derived CDR1 and CDR2 are MGHDK and SYGVNS. CDR3 in amino acids: CASSDLRGETQYF. CDR3 bases: TGTGCCAGCAGTGACCTCAGGGGAGAGACCCAGTACTTC. Using reference TRBV25-1 and TRBJ2-5 for the parts outside the CDR3, the full variable domain is EADIYQTPRYLVIGTGKKITLECSQTMGHDKMYWYQQDPGMELHLIHYSYGVNSTEKGDLSSESTVSRIRTEHFPLTLESARPSHTSQYLCASSDLRGETQYFGPGTRLLVL.